Below, 15 T cell receptor beta chains from the same sample are listed, as sequenced in a study of cytomegalovirus exposure and HLA in healthy donors. The repertoire was sequenced with immunoSEQ multiplex PCR; TCRdb's copy has only in-frame clones and lacks some. The sample shows roughly 150,000 clones, just under 85% of them seen only once. The sample comprised PBMCs. The receptor set was obtained from a man aged 30 to 45 in good health and CMV-seropositive.

DNA of the CDR3: TGTGCCAGCAGCGTAGCTTATACTGGACTAGCAATAACAGATACGCAGTATTTT. Translated: CASSVAYTGLAITDTQYF. V usage is TRBV9 and J usage is TRBJ2-3, with 8 bases aligning to TRBD2. In germline, CDR1 is SGDLS, CDR2 YYNGEE. The CDR3 loop spans 18 amino acids. J gave up 3 bases and V 0 bases, and 12 bases lay outside the gene matches.

The V gene is TRBV27, the J gene TRBJ2-3, with a weak D call TRBD1 (5 bases). Germline loops: CDR1 MNHEY, CDR2 SMNVEV (reference sequence). This CDR3 has 15 residues. V dropped 2 bases and J dropped 2 bases, with 11 bases sitting between them. This CDR3 reads CASSLITGHTDTQYF. CDR3 nucleotide sequence: TGTGCCAGCAGTTTAATCACAGGACACACAGATACGCAGTATTTT.

The rearrangement joins TRBV7-6 to TRBJ1-1, with a possible D match to TRBD1 (5 bases). Germline-derived CDR1 and CDR2 are SGHVS and FNYEAQ. Trimming removed 5 bases from V and 0 bases from J, with 13 bases in between. CDR3 length equals 15 residues. CDR3 amino acids: CASSAQDNMNTEAFF. DNA of the CDR3: TGTGCCAGCAGCGCCCAGGACAACATGAACACTGAAGCTTTCTTT.

The V gene is TRBV7-2, the J gene TRBJ2-1, with 10 bases fitting TRBD2. The CDR3 has 15 residues. V shed 8 bases, J shed 7 bases, and the junction held 11 bases outside the gene matches. The germline V gene has CDR1 SGHTA and CDR2 FQGNSA. The CDR3 coding sequence is TGTGCCAGCGGAGGCAAAAGCGGGGGGGCGAATGAGCAGTTCTTC. Translated: CASGGKSGGANEQFF.

The V and J genes are TRBV5-1 and TRBJ2-5; the match to TRBD1 covers 9 bases. Germline V lookup: CDR1 SGHRS, CDR2 YFSETQ. The CDR3 is 15 residues long. The ends lost 0 bases at V and 3 bases at J; junction bases unmatched: 3. CDR3 amino acids: CASSLDGTGKETQYF. The CDR3 DNA is TGCGCCAGCAGCTTGGATGGGACAGGGAAAGAGACCCAGTACTTC.

The rearrangement uses TRBV4-1 and TRBJ1-2; 8 positions match TRBD1. Germline trimming cut 4 bases from V and 8 bases from J; bases unmatched to any gene: 3. Per germline, CDR1 MGHRA and CDR2 YSYEKL. The CDR3 loop spans 12 amino acids. The DNA for the CDR3 is TGCGCCAGCAGCCTTGGGACAGGAGGCTACACCTTC. Translation gives CASSLGTGGYTF.

This chain uses TRBV19 with TRBJ1-6, with D hard to call. CDR3 length: 17 amino acids. V lost 4 bases to trimming and J lost 8 bases, with 21 bases between them. Germline V CDR1 and CDR2: LNHDA, SQIVND (reference sequence). CDR3 residues: CASSTAGLGFLHSPLHF. In nucleotides, the CDR3 is TGTGCCAGTAGTACCGCCGGACTTGGGTTTTTGCATTCACCCCTCCACTTT.

The chain recombines TRBV6-6 with TRBJ1-4; D possibly corresponds to TRBD1 (5 bases). The CDR3 is 13 amino acids. Germline CDR1 reads MNHNY; CDR2 reads SVGAGI (reference sequence). Trimming took 6 bases from V and 10 from J, leaving 15 bases between them. For the CDR3, the DNA is TGTGCCAGCAGCTCCCGACCTGGGGCAAAACTGTTTTTT. Translating gives CASSSRPGAKLFF.

The chain combines TRBV15 with TRBJ1-1; 10 nucleotides line up with TRBD1. The V gene end was trimmed by 3 bases and the J gene end by 0 bases; junction bases not matched to a gene: 13. Looked up from germline, CDR1 is LNHNV and CDR2 is YYDKDF (reference sequence). The CDR3 sequence is 19 residues long. The CDR3 sequence is CATSRGQGLPFPMNTEAFF. The CDR3 DNA reads as TGTGCCACCAGCAGGGGACAGGGGTTACCCTTCCCAATGAACACTGAAGCTTTCTTT.

V and J are TRBV5-1 and TRBJ1-1; TRBD1 matches 8 bases. This CDR3 is built from 13 residues. Trimming removed 5 bases from V and 5 bases from J; junction bases left unmatched: 5. Germline V lookup: CDR1 SGHRS, CDR2 YFSETQ. The CDR3, as DNA: TGCGCCAGCAGACCCCAGGGGGCTACTGAAGCTTTCTTT. It yields the protein CASRPQGATEAFF.

The chain uses TRBV12-5 and TRBJ2-7; 9 nucleotides agree with TRBD1. With 1 base clipped from V and 4 bases from J, the junction kept 8 bases outside the gene matches. Germline CDR1 is LGHNT and CDR2 is FRNRAP. The CDR3 totals 16 residues. The CDR3 nucleotides read TGTGCTAGTGGTTTGGCGGGACAGGGTAGGGTTTACGAGCAGTACTTC. Translation gives CASGLAGQGRVYEQYF.

The V gene is TRBV7-2, the J gene TRBJ2-3; tentatively, D is TRBD1 (5 bases). With 5 bases removed from V and 5 bases from J, the gap between germline ends came to 14 bases. Germline lookup yields CDR1 SGHTA and CDR2 FQGNSA. The CDR3 sequence is 14 residues long. For the CDR3, the DNA is TGTGCCAGCAGCCGCGTTGGGGCCCGAGATACGCAGTATTTT. It yields the protein CASSRVGARDTQYF.

The chain is built from TRBV5-3 and TRBJ1-1; the D gene is possibly TRBD1 (6 bases). TRBV5-3 carries the ORF label, with uncertain function. This CDR3 is built from 14 residues. V was clipped by 0 bases and J by 4 bases, with 10 bases between them. CDR3: CARSLGGRVTEAFF. The CDR3 nucleotides are TGTGCCAGAAGCTTGGGGGGGCGCGTCACTGAAGCTTTCTTT.

The chain recombines TRBV18 with TRBJ1-6, with D perhaps TRBD1 (6 bases). V lost 3 bases, J lost 7 bases, and 13 bases lay in between. Germline loops: CDR1 KGHSH, CDR2 LQKENI. This CDR3 has 15 residues. CDR3 sequence: CASSPRGNLNSPLHF. The CDR3 bases are TGTGCCAGCTCACCCAGGGGAAACCTAAATTCACCCCTCCACTTT.

The chain joins TRBV7-3 to TRBJ1-1; D remains ambiguous. V was pared by 0 bases and J by 1 base, with 6 bases between. The CDR3 loop spans 14 amino acids. Germline V lookup: CDR1 SGHTA, CDR2 FQGTGA. CDR3 protein: CASSLTGRNTEAFF. The CDR3 DNA reads as TGTGCCAGCAGCTTAACAGGGAGGAACACTGAAGCTTTCTTT.